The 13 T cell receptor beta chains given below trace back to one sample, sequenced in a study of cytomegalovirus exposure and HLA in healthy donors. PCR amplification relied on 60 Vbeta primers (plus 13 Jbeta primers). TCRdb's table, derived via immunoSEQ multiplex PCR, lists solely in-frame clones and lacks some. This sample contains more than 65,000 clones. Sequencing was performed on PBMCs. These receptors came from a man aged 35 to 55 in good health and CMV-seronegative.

CDR3 in amino acids: CASTAGGNEQYF. For the CDR3, the DNA is TGCGCCAGCACCGCGGGGGGCAACGAGCAGTACTTC. The V and J genes are TRBV5-1 and TRBJ2-5, with 8 bases aligning to TRBD2. The last part of the DNA fits TRBJ2-7 better; the J call may be wrong. The germline gives CDR1 SGHRS, CDR2 YFSETQ. This CDR3 has 12 residues.

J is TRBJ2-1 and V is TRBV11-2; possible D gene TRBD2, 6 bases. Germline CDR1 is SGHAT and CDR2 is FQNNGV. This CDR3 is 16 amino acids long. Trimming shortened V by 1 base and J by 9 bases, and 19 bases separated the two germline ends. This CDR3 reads CASSLGRPGSGGEQFF. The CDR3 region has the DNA TGTGCCAGCAGCTTAGGTCGCCCGGGTTCCGGGGGTGAGCAGTTCTTC.

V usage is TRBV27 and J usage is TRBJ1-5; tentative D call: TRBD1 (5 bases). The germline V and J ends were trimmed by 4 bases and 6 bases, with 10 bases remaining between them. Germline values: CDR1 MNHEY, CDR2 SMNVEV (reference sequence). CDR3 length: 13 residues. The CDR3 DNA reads TGTGCCAGCAGTTGGGGGGTTGGTCAGCCCCAGCATTTT. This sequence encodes CASSWGVGQPQHF.

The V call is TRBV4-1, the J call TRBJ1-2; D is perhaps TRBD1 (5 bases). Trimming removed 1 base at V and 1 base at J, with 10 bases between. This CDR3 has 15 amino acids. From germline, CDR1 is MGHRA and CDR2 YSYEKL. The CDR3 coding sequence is TGCGCCAGCAGCCAAGGCACAGGAGTTAACTATGGCTACACCTTC. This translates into CASSQGTGVNYGYTF.

CDR3 sequence reads: CASSLLGRSTDTQYF. Here the CDR3 DNA reads TGTGCCAGCAGCCTGTTAGGGAGGTCCACAGATACGCAGTATTTT. This rearrangement joins TRBV7-9 to TRBJ2-3; D perhaps matches TRBD2 (6 bases). The CDR3 consists of 15 residues. Germline loops: CDR1 SEHNR, CDR2 FQNEAQ (reference sequence). V gave up 5 bases and J gave up 2 bases, with 14 bases separating them.

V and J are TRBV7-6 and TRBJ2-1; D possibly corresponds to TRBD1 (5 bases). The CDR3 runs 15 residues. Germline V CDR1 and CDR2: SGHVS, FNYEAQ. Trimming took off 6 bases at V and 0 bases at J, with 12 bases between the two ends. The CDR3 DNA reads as TGTGCCAGCAGTTCAGGGAAGAGCTCCTACAATGAGCAGTTCTTC. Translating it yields CASSSGKSSYNEQFF.

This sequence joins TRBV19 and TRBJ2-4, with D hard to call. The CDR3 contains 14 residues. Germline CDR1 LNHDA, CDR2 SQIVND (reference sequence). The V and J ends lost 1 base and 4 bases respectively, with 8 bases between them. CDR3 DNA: TGTGCCAGTAGTATAGCCCAGTCAAAAAACATTCAGTACTTC. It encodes CASSIAQSKNIQYF.

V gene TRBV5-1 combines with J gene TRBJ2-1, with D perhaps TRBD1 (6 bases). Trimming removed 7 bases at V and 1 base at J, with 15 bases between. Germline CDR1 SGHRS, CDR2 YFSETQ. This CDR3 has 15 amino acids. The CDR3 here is CASSSEGVSYNEQFF. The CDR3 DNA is TGCGCCAGCTCCTCAGAGGGGGTATCCTACAATGAGCAGTTCTTC.

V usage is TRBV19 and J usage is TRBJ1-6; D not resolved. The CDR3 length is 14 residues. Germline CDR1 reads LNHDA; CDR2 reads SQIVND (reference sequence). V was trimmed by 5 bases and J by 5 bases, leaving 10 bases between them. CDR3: CASSEEPNNSPLHF. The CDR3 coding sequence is TGTGCCAGTAGTGAGGAGCCTAATAATTCACCCCTCCACTTT.

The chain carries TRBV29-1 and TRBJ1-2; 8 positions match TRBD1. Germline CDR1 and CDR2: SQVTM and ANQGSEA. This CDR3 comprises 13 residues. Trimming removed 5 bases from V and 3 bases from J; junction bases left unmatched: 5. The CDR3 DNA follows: TGCAGCGTTCTACAGGGGGGGGACTATGGCTACACCTTC. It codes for CSVLQGGDYGYTF.

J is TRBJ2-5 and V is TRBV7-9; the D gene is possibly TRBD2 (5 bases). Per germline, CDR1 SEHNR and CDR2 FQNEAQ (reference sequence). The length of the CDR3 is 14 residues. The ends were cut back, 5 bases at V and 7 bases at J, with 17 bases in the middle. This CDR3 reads CASSKPGPEGTQYF. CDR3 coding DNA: TGTGCCAGCAGCAAGCCCGGGCCAGAGGGGACCCAGTACTTC.

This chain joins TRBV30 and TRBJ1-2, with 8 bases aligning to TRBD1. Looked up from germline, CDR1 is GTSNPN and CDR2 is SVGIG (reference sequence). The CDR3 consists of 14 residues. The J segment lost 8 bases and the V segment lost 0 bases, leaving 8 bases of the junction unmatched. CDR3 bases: TGTGCCTGGAGTGTACAAGACAGGGGTATAGGCTACACCTTC. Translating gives CAWSVQDRGIGYTF.

This CDR3 is CAWGGIGAYTGELFF. CDR3 nucleotide sequence: TGTGCCTGGGGGGGGATCGGGGCCTACACCGGGGAGCTGTTTTTT. The J gene is TRBJ2-2, the V gene TRBV30; possible D gene TRBD2, 6 bases. The CDR3 is 15 residues long. V lost 5 bases, J lost 3 bases, and 16 bases lay in between. The germline V gene encodes CDR1 GTSNPN and CDR2 SVGIG (reference sequence).